Each of the 30 T cell receptor beta chains below was sequenced from the same sample in a study of yellow fever vaccine responses in identical twins. TCRdb used MiXCR to reprocess the RT-PCR reads, holding one entry per CDR3 protein. The data contain about 20,000 distinct CDR3 sequences, approximately 70% of them seen just once; the ten biggest clones take up about 2.5%. This sample comprised T cells from blood (PBMCs), unsorted or a sorted subset (not recorded which), obtained before or after yellow fever vaccination (not recorded which). These receptors originate from a woman under 30 who received the yellow fever vaccine.

This clonotype was counted only a few times. The chain carries TRBV11-2 and TRBJ1-6; D ambiguous. Trimming left V 5 bases short and J 7 bases short, with 18 bases between. CDR1 is SGHAT, CDR2 FQNNGV, per germline. The length of the CDR3 is 16 residues. In DNA form, the CDR3 reads TGTGCCAGCAGCCTCCTCAGTGGTCCGGCGAATTCACCCCTCCACTTT. Amino acid sequence: CASSLLSGPANSPLHF. The whole variable domain, filled in from reference TRBV11-2 and TRBJ1-6, reads EAGVAQSPRYKIIEKRQSVAFWCNPISGHATLYWYQQILGQGPKLLIQFQNNGVVDDSQLPKDRFSAERLKGVDSTLKIQPAKLEDSAVYLCASSLLSGPANSPLHFGNGTRLTVT.

This chain joins TRBV11-3 and TRBJ2-3; perhaps TRBD2 as D (6 bases). The CDR3 has 14 residues. V was pared by 3 bases and J by 3 bases, with 10 bases between. Per the germline V gene, CDR1 is SGHNT and CDR2 is YENEEA. The CDR3 bases are TGTGCCAGCAGCTTGGCTAGCGAGACAGATACGCAGTATTTT. This gives the protein CASSLASETDTQYF.

The chain carries TRBV20-1 and TRBJ1-5; 10 positions match TRBD1. The V segment lost 3 bases and the J segment 4 bases; nucleotides outside the gene matches: 0. From germline, CDR1 is DFQATT and CDR2 SNEGSKA (reference sequence). CDR3 size: 13 residues. The CDR3 sequence is CSARGQGNQPQHF. The CDR3 nucleotides are TGCAGTGCTAGGGGACAGGGGAATCAGCCCCAGCATTTT.

The table lists this clonotype with a few counts. This chain uses TRBV18 with TRBJ1-5; 11 nucleotides agree with TRBD1. V trimming: 6 bases; J trimming: 4 bases; junction bases outside the gene matches: 2. CDR3 length equals 14 residues. Germline V gives CDR1 KGHSH, CDR2 LQKENI. CDR3 nucleotides: TGTGCCAGCTCCGGGACAGGGGGTAATCAGCCCCAGCATTTT. Amino acids: CASSGTGGNQPQHF.

This clonotype is a singleton in its sample. The chain combines TRBV12-3 or TRBV12-4 with TRBJ2-7, with 7 bases matching TRBD1. The CDR3 loop spans 14 amino acids. Germline trimming cut 8 bases from V and 3 bases from J; bases unmatched to any gene: 10. CDR3 region: CASSDREPIYEQYF. CDR3 bases: TGTGCCAGCTCAGACAGGGAACCCATCTACGAGCAGTACTTC.

CDR3 amino acids: CASSLARGSNEKLFF. CDR3 bases: TGTGCCAGCAGCTTAGCTCGGGGTTCTAATGAAAAACTGTTTTTT. The genes are TRBV7-9 and TRBJ1-4; D not certain. Deletions cut 0 bases from V and 3 bases from J, with 8 bases between. The CDR3 runs to 15 residues. Germline CDR1 reads SEHNR; CDR2 reads FQNEAQ (reference sequence).

The J gene is TRBJ1-3, the V gene TRBV5-1, with D uncertain. V was shortened by 0 bases and J by 0 bases, with 1 base between the two germline ends. The CDR3 length is 13 residues. Germline V gene data show CDR1 as SGHRS and CDR2 as YFSETQ. CDR3 protein: CASSLDSGNTIYF. As DNA, the CDR3 is TGCGCCAGCAGCTTGGACTCTGGAAACACCATATATTTT.

This clonotype was detected a few times. The chain is built from TRBV5-5 and TRBJ1-1, with D possibly TRBD1 on 6 matching bases. Germline V lookup: CDR1 SGHKS, CDR2 YYEKEE (reference sequence). The V and J ends lost 4 bases and 0 bases respectively, with 16 bases between them. The CDR3 loop spans 16 amino acids. The CDR3 nucleotides read TGTGCCAGCAGCCTACTGGGGGGCAGAATGAACACTGAAGCTTTCTTT. Translated, it gives CASSLLGGRMNTEAFF.

The chain joins TRBV29-1 to TRBJ1-1; 8 bases match TRBD1. CDR1 is SQVTM, CDR2 ANQGSEA, per germline. Trimming removed 6 bases from V and 5 bases from J; junction bases left unmatched: 5. The CDR3 consists of 12 residues. The CDR3 sequence is CSVDRGLTEAFF. The CDR3 region has the DNA TGCAGCGTCGACAGGGGTTTGACTGAAGCTTTCTTT.

This chain uses TRBV11-1 with TRBJ2-2; D possibly matches TRBD1 or TRBD2 (5 bases each). CDR1 and CDR2 from the germline V gene are SGHAT and FQDESV (reference sequence). This CDR3 contains 17 residues. Trimming pared 1 base from V and 7 bases from J, leaving 19 bases between. The CDR3, as DNA: TGTGCCAGCAGCTTAGTCGATGGGGCCGAAGGAGGCGGGGAGCTGTTTTTT. This codes for CASSLVDGAEGGGELFF.

The V gene is TRBV7-2, the J gene TRBJ1-2, with D tentatively TRBD1 (5 bases). The CDR3 spans 13 residues. Germline values: CDR1 SGHTA, CDR2 FQGNSA. V lost 6 bases and J 4 bases, leaving 12 bases between the germline ends. The DNA of the CDR3 is TGTGCCAGCAGGGGGCCCGGGCCCTATGGCTACACCTTC. This encodes CASRGPGPYGYTF. Variable domain in full (rest from reference TRBV7-2 and TRBJ1-2): GAGVSQSPSNKVTEKGKDVELRCDPISGHTALYWYRQSLGQGLEFLIYFQGNSAPDKSGLPSDRFSAERTGGSVSTLTIQRTQQEDSAVYLCASRGPGPYGYTFGSGTRLTVV.

The rearrangement uses TRBV12-3 or TRBV12-4 and TRBJ2-5; TRBD2 agrees at 7 bases. CDR3 length: 15 residues. V lost 4 bases and J lost 0; bases outside the gene matches: 5. The CDR3 DNA sequence: TGTGCCAGCAGTTCGGGACTAACGTACCAAGAGACCCAGTACTTC. Amino acid sequence: CASSSGLTYQETQYF.

The chain recombines TRBV11-2 with TRBJ2-1; D gene uncertain. Between the trimmed V and J ends, which lost 5 bases and 5 bases, there was a span of 10 bases. The germline V gene has CDR1 SGHAT and CDR2 FQNNGV. This CDR3 contains 13 residues. This CDR3 is CASSPLYNNEQFF. CDR3 coding DNA: TGTGCCAGCAGCCCACTCTACAACAATGAGCAGTTCTTC.

The rearrangement links TRBV10-3 to TRBJ2-1; D call uncertain. Trimming took off 10 bases at V and 4 bases at J, with 14 bases between the two ends. Germline V gene sequence: CDR1 ENHRY, CDR2 SYGVKD. This CDR3 is built from 13 residues. The CDR3 protein is CATVATGYNEQFF. The DNA for the CDR3 is TGTGCCACCGTGGCAACTGGGTACAATGAGCAGTTCTTC.

This chain uses TRBV28 with TRBJ2-4, with TRBD2 matching 8 bases. Trimming cost V 6 bases and J 8 bases; bases outside gene matches: 9. Germline values: CDR1 MDHEN, CDR2 SYDVKM. The CDR3 spans 14 residues. Here the CDR3 reads CASRLPSGSHIQYF. In DNA, the CDR3 is TGTGCCAGCAGACTTCCAAGCGGGAGCCACATTCAGTACTTC.

V gene TRBV12-3 or TRBV12-4 combines with J gene TRBJ2-7; 9 bases match TRBD2. V was clipped by 6 bases and J by 4 bases; unmatched bases: 7. This CDR3 is built from 14 residues. For the CDR3, the DNA is TGTGCCAGCAGGAGTAGCGGGAGTGGGTACGAGCAGTACTTC. Encoded protein: CASRSSGSGYEQYF.

V usage is TRBV24-1 and J usage is TRBJ2-1, with D perhaps being TRBD1 or TRBD2 (5 bases each). Per the germline V gene, CDR1 is KGHDR and CDR2 is SFDVKD. The CDR3 covers 11 residues. V lost 6 bases and J 12 bases, leaving 11 bases between the germline ends. In nucleotides, the CDR3 is TGTGCCACCAGTTTGGGGGATAGGCAGTTCTTC. Residues: CATSLGDRQFF.

The chain is built from TRBV7-3 and TRBJ2-1; D is perhaps TRBD1 or TRBD2 (5 bases each). V was pared by 5 bases and J by 7 bases, with 15 bases between. Germline V gene sequence: CDR1 SGHTA, CDR2 FQGTGA. The CDR3 spans 14 residues. The CDR3 DNA reads TGTGCCAGCAGCCCGGGACCAGGCCGAAATGAGCAGTTCTTC. Its translation: CASSPGPGRNEQFF.

This clonotype showed up just a few times. The V gene is TRBV4-1, the J gene TRBJ2-3; D might be TRBD1 (6 bases). The CDR3 is 14 residues long. Per the germline V gene, CDR1 is MGHRA and CDR2 is YSYEKL. V gave up 4 bases and J gave up 2 bases, with 10 bases separating them. CDR3 in amino acids: CASSLRTDTDTQYF. In nucleotides, the CDR3 is TGCGCCAGCAGCCTCAGGACAGACACAGATACGCAGTATTTT.

The chain joins TRBV13 to TRBJ2-7, with TRBD2 identical over 10 bases. The CDR3 runs 13 residues. V trimming: 7 bases; J trimming: 6 bases; junction bases outside the gene matches: 6. Germline values: CDR1 PRHDT, CDR2 FYEKMQ (reference sequence). The CDR3 DNA sequence: TGTGCCAGCAAACAGCGGGAGGGCCGCGAGCAGTACTTC. Translation gives CASKQREGREQYF.

This clonotype is medium-sized within its sample. J is TRBJ2-3 and V is TRBV27, with unresolved D. The V gene's germline CDR1 is MNHEY and CDR2 SMNVEV (reference sequence). Trimming cost V 5 bases and J 0 bases, with 3 bases left between them. The CDR3 covers 12 residues. The CDR3 DNA sequence: TGTGCCAGCAGTCCAAGCACAGATACGCAGTATTTT. It specifies CASSPSTDTQYF.

This clonotype was observed a single time. The chain is built from TRBV5-4 and TRBJ1-2; weak D call: TRBD1 (5 bases). This CDR3 is built from 15 residues. V lost 0 bases, J lost 5 bases, and 14 bases lay in between. Germline V CDR1 and CDR2: SGHNT, YYREEE (reference sequence). In DNA, the CDR3 is TGTGCCAGCAGCTTGGGACACATGGGGGGATATGGCTACACCTTC. Its translation is CASSLGHMGGYGYTF.

The chain couples TRBV2 to TRBJ1-1, with D unclear. The length of the CDR3 is 14 residues. V was clipped by 8 bases and J by 0 bases, with 13 bases between them. The germline CDR1 and CDR2 sequences are SNHLY and FYNNEI. CDR3 sequence (DNA): TGTGCCAGCGGTGGAGATTTCATGAACACTGAAGCTTTCTTT. Its protein is CASGGDFMNTEAFF.

The V gene is TRBV18, the J gene TRBJ2-1; D possibly corresponds to TRBD2 (5 bases). V lost 2 bases, J lost 3 bases, and 14 bases lay in between. This CDR3 is 16 amino acids long. Looked up from germline, CDR1 is KGHSH and CDR2 is LQKENI. The CDR3 loop is CASSPETERSYNEQFF. CDR3 DNA: TGTGCCAGCTCACCAGAGACGGAGCGGAGCTACAATGAGCAGTTCTTC.

The chain couples TRBV20-1 to TRBJ1-1; TRBD1 agrees at 7 bases. Unmatched junction bases numbered 10, after V lost 3 bases and J lost 3 bases. The CDR3 runs 15 residues. From germline, CDR1 is DFQATT and CDR2 SNEGSKA (reference sequence). The CDR3 bases are TGCAGTGCTAGGCGGTTAGGACAGGAATACACTGAAGCTTTCTTT. This gives the protein CSARRLGQEYTEAFF.

The chain links TRBV18 to TRBJ2-5; no definite D call. Germline-derived CDR1 and CDR2 are KGHSH and LQKENI. V was cut by 3 bases and J by 8 bases, with 16 bases left in between. This CDR3 is 14 amino acids long. CDR3 protein: CASSPDGSGVTQYF. In DNA, the CDR3 is TGTGCCAGCTCACCCGACGGCTCGGGTGTCACCCAGTACTTC.

This clonotype was seen more than once but under ten times. The rearrangement uses TRBV10-1 and TRBJ1-1; 8 nucleotides agree with TRBD1. This CDR3 is built from 15 residues. Germline lookup yields CDR1 WNHNN and CDR2 SYGVQD (reference sequence). J lost 4 bases, V lost 0 bases, and 4 bases had no gene match. The CDR3 DNA reads TGCGCCAGCAGTGAGTCGACAGGGGAGGGCACTGAAGCTTTCTTT. Its translation is CASSESTGEGTEAFF.

The rearrangement joins TRBV7-7 to TRBJ2-2; perhaps TRBD2 as D (5 bases). Per the germline V gene, CDR1 is SSHAT and CDR2 is FNYEAQ (reference sequence). Trimming removed 5 bases from V and 7 bases from J, with 14 bases in between. The CDR3 has 14 residues. This CDR3 is CASSVDSADGELFF. The CDR3 DNA reads as TGTGCCAGCAGCGTTGATTCAGCGGACGGGGAGCTGTTTTTT.

The chain has TRBV28 and TRBJ2-7; no clear D gene. This CDR3 spans 12 amino acids. The germline V gene has CDR1 MDHEN and CDR2 SYDVKM. The V end was cut by 4 bases, the J end by 3 bases, with 7 bases between. The CDR3 reads CASSYDGYEQYF. The DNA for the CDR3 is TGTGCCAGCAGTTACGACGGCTACGAGCAGTACTTC.

The genes are TRBV14 and TRBJ2-7, with D perhaps TRBD2 (5 bases). The CDR3 extends over 15 amino acids. CDR1 and CDR2 (germline): SGHDN, FVKESK. The V and J ends lost 3 bases and 2 bases respectively, with 14 bases between them. The CDR3 loop reads CASSHLGLSTYEQYF. The CDR3 DNA is TGTGCCAGCAGCCACCTCGGACTTTCTACCTACGAGCAGTACTTC.